This T cell receptor (beta chain) was sequenced for a study of blood T cell repertoires in COVID-19. Across the whole study: Acute-phase and convalescent COVID-19 samples originated in the United States, Italy and Spain. PBMCs, B-cell-depleted T cells, or T cells provided the cDNA or gDNA that made up the material.

V trimming: 2 bases; J trimming: 3 bases; junction bases outside the gene matches: 4. The CDR3 contains 16 residues. The germline gives CDR1 KGHDR, CDR2 SFDVKD. Authors' data handling: The assay estimated nucleated cells by amplifying reference gene primers. Clones were sequenced by immunoSEQ multiplex PCR, and TCRdb holds only the in-frame ones, with some missing. V and J calls plus clone size are reproduced from that table; the DNA served to infer D and trimming. This sample has around 99,000 clones, with roughly nine tenths found just once. The chain couples TRBV24-1 to TRBJ2-3; the match to TRBD2 covers 10 bases. Sequenced sample: peripheral blood. The clonotype originates from a man aged 35-49 years with active or convalescent COVID-19. The CDR3 here is CATSDSASGRTDTQYF. CDR3 coding DNA: TGTGCCACCAGTGATTCGGCTAGCGGGAGAACAGATACGCAGTATTTT.